This TCR beta chain originates from a study of T cells in Graves' hyperthyroidism and ophthalmopathy. RNA transcripts provided the source from which TCR beta CDR3 regions were amplified. HTBI primers were employed in a first-round RT-PCR of the TCR CDR3. TCRdb reprocessed the multiplex PCR reads with MiXCR, giving one entry per CDR3 protein. The sample holds some 510,000 distinct CDR3 sequences, about half seen once. Germline V CDR1 and CDR2: SQVTM, ANQGSEA. Trimming removed 4 bases from V and 5 bases from J; junction bases left unmatched: 5. CDR3 size: 13 residues. The sample holds many counts of this clonotype.

This TCR came from a woman younger than 30 with Graves' hyperthyroidism. The material sequenced was peripheral blood or thyroid tissue (not recorded which). This chain links TRBV29-1 with TRBJ2-7; 10 bases line up with TRBD2. CDR3 in DNA: TGCAGCGTTGCGAGCGGGAGGGTCGACGAGCAGTACTTC. Translation gives CSVASGRVDEQYF.